These 25 T cell receptor beta chains originate from one sample sequenced in a study of regulatory T cells in long-lasting Graves disease. Time point reported: newly diagnosed GD, antithyroid drugs for less than 3 months. RNA extracted from PBMCs served as the sequencing template. The TCR beta library used iRepertoire HTBI primers with Arm-PCR amplification of CDR3. A single record per CDR3 protein comes from TCRdb applying MiXCR to the multiplex PCR reads. The sample lists about 430,000 distinct CDR3 sequences; 14% to 15% were seen once. The same data also went into a second study, on T cells in Graves' hyperthyroidism and ophthalmopathy.

Sequencing used peripheral blood mononuclear cells (PBMCs), obtained at new diagnosis, from a patient treated with antithyroid drugs. The receptors were gathered from a woman between 40 and 50 years old with Graves disease.

The rearrangement uses TRBV7-6 and TRBJ2-3; 7 bases match TRBD2. The CDR3 loop spans 17 amino acids. The germline CDR1 and CDR2 sequences are SGHVS and FNYEAQ. J lost 4 bases, V lost 5 bases, and 15 bases had no gene match. The CDR3 nucleotides are TGTGCCAGCAGCCCGCCAGGGATTAACGCGGGGGCAGATACGCAGTATTTT. Its protein is CASSPPGINAGADTQYF.

This clonotype has at least ten counts. The chain combines TRBV14 with TRBJ2-3; possibly TRBD2 for D (6 bases). The CDR3 runs to 15 residues. Per the germline V gene, CDR1 is SGHDN and CDR2 is FVKESK. Trimming took 1 base from V and 3 from J, leaving 11 bases between them. CDR3 sequence reads: CASSQAQAGTDTQYF. The CDR3, as DNA: TGTGCCAGCAGCCAAGCTCAGGCGGGGACAGATACGCAGTATTTT.

This clonotype was observed at least ten times. CDR3 loop: CASRTENTGELFF. The DNA for the CDR3 is TGTGCCAGCAGGACGGAGAACACCGGGGAGCTGTTTTTT. The chain links TRBV6-1 to TRBJ2-2, with unresolved D. V lost 6 bases to trimming and J lost 1 base, with 6 bases between them. The CDR3 is 13 amino acids. Germline assignment: CDR1 MNHNS and CDR2 SASEGT.

The table lists this clonotype with a few counts. A much larger clonotype is one base distant, so this may be a read error. The rearrangement joins TRBV12-5 to TRBJ2-1; 8 bases agree with TRBD2. The CDR3 covers 15 residues. Germline values: CDR1 LGHNT, CDR2 FRNRAP. Germline trimming cut 5 bases from V and 9 bases from J; bases unmatched to any gene: 12. For the CDR3, the DNA is TGTGCTAGTGGTCCCAGACAGCGGGAGTCTAGTGAGCAGTTCTTC. It codes for CASGPRQRESSEQFF. Full variable domain (outside the CDR3, taken from reference TRBV12-5 and TRBJ2-1): DARVTQTPRHKVTEMGQEVTMRCQPILGHNTVFWYRQTMMQGLELLAYFRNRAPLDDSGMPKDRFSAEMPDATLATLKIQPSEPRDSAVYFCASGPRQRESSEQFFGPGTRLTVL.

Ten or more counts support this clonotype. The V gene is TRBV7-9, the J gene TRBJ1-2, with D perhaps matching TRBD1 (5 bases). This CDR3 has 13 residues. The V and J ends lost 5 bases and 4 bases respectively, with 11 bases between them. Germline CDR1 reads SEHNR; CDR2 reads FQNEAQ (reference sequence). The CDR3 DNA reads TGTGCCAGCAGCCTAGGGGAAGCCTATGGCTACACCTTC. Translation gives CASSLGEAYGYTF. Full variable domain (outside the CDR3, taken from reference TRBV7-9 and TRBJ1-2): DTGVSQNPRHKITKRGQNVTFRCDPISEHNRLYWYRQTLGQGPEFLTYFQNEAQLEKSRLLSDRFSAERPKGSFSTLEIQRTEQGDSAMYLCASSLGEAYGYTFGSGTRLTVV.

In its sample, this clonotype was seen many times. The chain has TRBV11-2 and TRBJ2-5, with TRBD2 identical over 10 bases. The CDR3 totals 15 residues. The V gene end was trimmed by 4 bases and the J gene end by 6 bases; junction bases not matched to a gene: 8. Germline lookup yields CDR1 SGHAT and CDR2 FQNNGV. CDR3 bases: TGTGCCAGCAGCTCCGCAGCTAGCGGGAGTAAGACCCAGTACTTC. This encodes CASSSAASGSKTQYF.

This clonotype occurred many times. The rearrangement uses TRBV4-1 and TRBJ1-5; no firm D call. CDR3 length equals 14 residues. Trimming pared 1 base from V and 4 bases from J, leaving 8 bases between. CDR1 is MGHRA and CDR2 is YSYEKL in the germline V gene. This chain's CDR3 is CASSQGQHNQPQHF. In nucleotides, the CDR3 is TGCGCCAGCAGCCAAGGGCAGCATAATCAGCCCCAGCATTTT.

This clonotype was observed at least ten times. The CDR3 nucleotides are TGTGCCAGCACCGACAAGGTCCACGAGCAGTACTTC. This translates into CASTDKVHEQYF. The chain recombines TRBV28 with TRBJ2-7; no reliable D call. Trimming took 7 bases from V and 5 from J, leaving 12 bases between them. The CDR3 sequence is 12 residues long. Germline V CDR1 and CDR2: MDHEN, SYDVKM. The variable domain in full, with the rest retrieved from reference TRBV28 and TRBJ2-7, is DVKVTQSSRYLVKRTGEKVFLECVQDMDHENMFWYRQDPGLGLRLIYFSYDVKMKEKGDIPEGYSVSREKKERFSLILESASTNQTSMYLCASTDKVHEQYFGPGTRLTVT.

This clonotype was counted ten times or more. The CDR3 sequence is CASSLVRSVTEAFF. Here the CDR3 DNA reads TGTGCCAGCAGTTTAGTGCGCTCGGTCACTGAAGCTTTCTTT. The chain links TRBV28 to TRBJ1-1; D is unclear. Trimming took 2 bases from V and 4 from J, leaving 11 bases between them. Looked up from germline, CDR1 is MDHEN and CDR2 is SYDVKM. The CDR3 contains 14 residues.

This clonotype showed up just a few times. This sequence joins TRBV19 and TRBJ1-4, with D hard to call. V was shortened by 6 bases and J by 3 bases, with 11 bases between the two germline ends. Germline CDR1 LNHDA, CDR2 SQIVND (reference sequence). The CDR3 is 14 amino acids. The CDR3 nucleotides read TGTGCCAGTAGAGAACGGGAGGCTAATGAAAAACTGTTTTTT. Translated: CASREREANEKLFF.

In this sample, this clonotype turned up a few times. This chain joins TRBV20-1 and TRBJ1-4; D is uncertain. CDR1 and CDR2 from the germline V gene are DFQATT and SNEGSKA (reference sequence). There are 14 residues in the CDR3. Deletions cut 0 bases from V and 4 bases from J, with 9 bases between. The CDR3 region has the DNA TGCAGTGCTAGAGATCCGGGTATTAATGAAAAACTGTTTTTT. The encoded protein is CSARDPGINEKLFF.

This clonotype was detected only a few times. The chain combines TRBV6-4 with TRBJ2-7; 16 bases line up with TRBD2. The CDR3 runs to 18 residues. Germline loops: CDR1 MRHNA, CDR2 SNTAGT. V lost 0 bases, J lost 3 bases, and 5 bases stayed unmatched. The CDR3 DNA reads TGTGCCAGCAGTGACTCGGGACTAGCGGGAGGGCCTTACTACGAGCAGTACTTC. It encodes CASSDSGLAGGPYYEQYF.

In the case of this clonotype: This may be a read error: a much more frequent sequence differs by one nucleotide. This chain joins TRBV7-9 and TRBJ2-3, with TRBD1 matching 12 bases. The V and J ends lost 3 bases and 5 bases, in that order; junction bases with no gene match: 6. There are 16 residues in the CDR3. CDR1 and CDR2 from the germline V gene are SEHNR and FQNEAQ (reference sequence). Here the CDR3 reads CASSLPRDRGQDTQYF. CDR3 nucleotide sequence: TGTGCCAGCAGCTTGCCCCGGGACAGGGGGCAAGATACGCAGTATTTT.

This clonotype was counted between two and nine times. This chain connects TRBV2 to TRBJ2-1; no clear D gene. Near its end, the DNA agrees better with TRBJ2-7, so the J call may be wrong. The CDR3 runs to 15 residues. The germline V gene encodes CDR1 SNHLY and CDR2 FYNNEI. CDR3 DNA: TGTGCCAGCAGTGCTGAGACCGGTCACTCCTACGAGCAGTACTTC. Its protein is CASSAETGHSYEQYF.

In this sample, this clonotype turned up many times. The V and J genes are TRBV28 and TRBJ2-3; 14 bases line up with TRBD2. The CDR3 consists of 14 residues. The ends lost 4 bases at V and 14 bases at J; junction bases unmatched: 8. Germline V gene sequence: CDR1 MDHEN, CDR2 SYDVKM. The CDR3 coding sequence is TGTGCCAGCAGTTCCCCGGGACTAGCGGGGGCCTCGTATTTT. It translates to CASSSPGLAGASYF.

Many counts were recorded for this clonotype. Here the CDR3 DNA reads TGCGCCAGCAGCTGGGGACTAGCGGGGATCAACAATGAGCAGTTCTTC. Protein sequence: CASSWGLAGINNEQFF. The rearrangement uses TRBV5-1 and TRBJ2-1; 13 bases align to TRBD2. The CDR3 has 16 residues. V lost 3 bases to trimming and J lost 5 bases; unmatched junction nucleotides: 5. Germline V CDR1 and CDR2: SGHRS, YFSETQ.

This clonotype turned up a few times. The rearrangement uses TRBV20-1 and TRBJ1-5; D gene ambiguous. CDR3 size: 12 residues. Germline values: CDR1 DFQATT, CDR2 SNEGSKA (reference sequence). V lost 5 bases to trimming and J lost 0 bases, with 5 bases between them. CDR3 DNA: TGCAGTGCTTCCCATAGCAATCAGCCCCAGCATTTT. Its translation: CSASHSNQPQHF.

The table lists this clonotype with many counts. This chain joins TRBV20-1 and TRBJ2-3; 10 positions match TRBD2. Germline CDR1 and CDR2: DFQATT and SNEGSKA (reference sequence). The V gene end was trimmed by 0 bases and the J gene end by 4 bases; junction bases not matched to a gene: 7. The CDR3 covers 16 residues. The CDR3 nucleotides read TGCAGTGCTAGAGACCCTAGCGGGAGAGAGGCAGATACGCAGTATTTT. Its translation is CSARDPSGREADTQYF.

V usage is TRBV12-3 or TRBV12-4 and J usage is TRBJ2-5; no clear D gene. V shed 1 base and J shed 5 bases, with 8 bases lying between them. This CDR3 is built from 13 residues. The CDR3 bases are TGTGCCAGCAGTTTAGGCAGGATTGAGACCCAGTACTTC. Translated, it gives CASSLGRIETQYF.

This clonotype was counted ten times or more. The rearrangement links TRBV6-2 or TRBV6-3 to TRBJ2-3, with D possibly being TRBD1 (6 bases). The ends were cut back, 6 bases at V and 2 bases at J, with 12 bases in the middle. The CDR3 contains 14 residues. Germline CDR1 is MNHEY and CDR2 is SVGEGT. The CDR3 reads CASRKGQLTDTQYF. The DNA of the CDR3 is TGTGCCAGCAGGAAAGGACAGCTCACAGATACGCAGTATTTT.

This clonotype appeared many times. The chain couples TRBV28 to TRBJ2-5, with 8 nucleotides matching TRBD2. The V segment lost 6 bases and the J segment 7 bases; nucleotides outside the gene matches: 13. The length of the CDR3 is 15 residues. Germline V lookup: CDR1 MDHEN, CDR2 SYDVKM. The CDR3 spells CASSPSRGDQGTQYF. DNA of the CDR3: TGTGCCAGCAGCCCCTCGCGGGGGGACCAGGGGACCCAGTACTTC.

This clonotype was observed a handful of times. The gene calls are TRBV9 and TRBJ2-1; no clear D. The CDR3 contains 16 residues. The V end was cut by 4 bases, the J end by 0 bases, with 14 bases between. Germline values: CDR1 SGDLS, CDR2 YYNGEE. The CDR3 loop is CASSTRRAFSYNEQFF. CDR3 nucleotides: TGTGCCAGCAGCACCCGTCGGGCCTTCTCCTACAATGAGCAGTTCTTC.

The chain employs TRBV14 and TRBJ2-5; 8 bases align to TRBD2. The germline V gene encodes CDR1 SGHDN and CDR2 FVKESK. The CDR3 contains 18 residues. The trim removed 2 bases at V and 11 bases at J, leaving 22 bases unmatched. Here the CDR3 DNA reads TGTGCCAGCAGCCAACCACTGTTACCGGGACTAGGGTACAATGAGCAGTACTTC. Its translation is CASSQPLLPGLGYNEQYF.

Ten or more counts support this clonotype. The chain uses TRBV19 and TRBJ1-5; D not certain. Germline-derived CDR1 and CDR2 are LNHDA and SQIVND (reference sequence). Trimming removed 2 bases from V and 0 bases from J, with 17 bases in between. The length of the CDR3 is 18 residues. The CDR3 protein is CASSILSLDLYSNQPQHF. The CDR3 coding sequence is TGTGCCAGTAGTATATTGAGCCTGGACTTATATAGCAATCAGCCCCAGCATTTT.

This chain connects TRBV9 to TRBJ1-2; no reliable D call. The V gene's germline CDR1 is SGDLS and CDR2 YYNGEE. The germline V and J ends were trimmed by 0 bases and 7 bases, with 13 bases remaining between them. This CDR3 has 14 residues. CDR3 region: CASSVEVLGCGYTF. CDR3 in DNA: TGTGCCAGCAGCGTAGAAGTATTGGGCTGTGGCTACACCTTC.